This T cell receptor (beta chain) is drawn from a study of vaccination and CD4 T cells after COVID-19. Study information: Post-diagnosis, post-COVID samples were collected after a median around 97 days, ranging 35 to 161.

Treatment denoted: approximately nine-day PBMC culture with coronavirus spike peptide pools or control peptides (ViraFEST assay). At both days 3 and 7, half the medium was replaced with fresh IL-2 medium. This clonotype was detected a few times. The target antigen is unknown. Oncomine TCR Beta short-read sequencing was applied to DNA from cultured CD4+ T cells. TCRdb used MiXCR to reprocess the PCR reads, holding one entry per CDR3 protein. The sample lists roughly 20,000 distinct CDR3 sequences; approximately 60% were seen once. Sequenced material: CD4+ T cells from blood, cultured in vitro. The receptor was derived from a human donor who had recovered from COVID-19.

In nucleotides, the CDR3 is TGTGCCAGCAGTTGGGCTGGGAGGCACGGCTACACCTTC. Its protein is CASSWAGRHGYTF. The chain is built from TRBV6-5 and TRBJ1-2, with D hard to call. Germline CDR1 and CDR2: MNHEY and SVGAGI. With 4 bases removed from V and 8 bases from J, the gap between germline ends came to 14 bases. The length of the CDR3 is 13 residues.